This T cell receptor (beta chain) was sequenced in a study of T cells after yellow fever vaccination. Template-switching 5'RACE yielded the TCR cDNA; a universal primer site and UMIs were added in the process. MiXCR, applied by TCRdb to the 5' RACE reads, yields one record per CDR3 protein. Of 99,000 or so distinct CDR3 sequences in the sample, approximately 6.3% were seen once. General study results and limits: Although the secondary response was weaker, it peaked faster, at day 5 versus 15.

This clonotype was picked up many times. The antigen remains unidentified. CDR1 is MDHEN, CDR2 SYDVKM, per germline. CDR3 size: 13 residues. Deletions cut 4 bases from V and 7 bases from J, with 14 bases between. The sequence was obtained from a man younger than 35 who received the YFV17D yellow fever vaccine. The V gene is TRBV28, the J gene TRBJ2-7, with a tentative D call TRBD1 (6 bases). The sample here was CD8+ T cells sorted from PBMCs, taken 10 days after the yellow fever booster vaccination. The CDR3 DNA is TGTGCCAGCAGTTCGCCAGGGGTGAGGGAGCAGTACGTC. Encoded protein: CASSSPGVREQYV.